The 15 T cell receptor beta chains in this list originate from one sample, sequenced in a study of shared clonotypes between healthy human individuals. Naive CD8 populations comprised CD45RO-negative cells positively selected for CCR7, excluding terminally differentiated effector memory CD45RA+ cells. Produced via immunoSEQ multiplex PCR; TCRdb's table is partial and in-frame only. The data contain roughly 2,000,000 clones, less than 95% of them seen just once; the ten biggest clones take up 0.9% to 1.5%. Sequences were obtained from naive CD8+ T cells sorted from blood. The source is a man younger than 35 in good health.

CDR3 loop: CAWTRRDTYQPQHF. CDR3 DNA sequence: TGTGCCTGGACCAGACGGGACACGTATCAGCCCCAGCATTTT. The chain has TRBV30 and TRBJ1-5, with a possible D match to TRBD1 (6 bases). There are 14 residues in the CDR3. Germline V gene sequence: CDR1 GTSNPN, CDR2 SVGIG (reference sequence). V lost 4 bases and J lost 5, with 15 bases in between.

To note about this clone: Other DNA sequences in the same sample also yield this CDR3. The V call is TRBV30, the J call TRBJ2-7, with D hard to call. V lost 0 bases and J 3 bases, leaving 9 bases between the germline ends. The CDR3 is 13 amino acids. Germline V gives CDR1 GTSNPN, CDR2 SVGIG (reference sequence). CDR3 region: CAWSVDSFYEQYF. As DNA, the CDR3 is TGTGCCTGGAGTGTAGACTCCTTCTACGAGCAGTACTTC.

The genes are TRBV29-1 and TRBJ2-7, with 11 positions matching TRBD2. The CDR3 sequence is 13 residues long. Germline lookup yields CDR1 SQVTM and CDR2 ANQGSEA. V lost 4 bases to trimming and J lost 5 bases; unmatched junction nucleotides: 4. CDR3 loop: CSVGTSGSHEQYF. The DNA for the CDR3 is TGCAGCGTTGGTACTAGCGGGAGCCACGAGCAGTACTTC.

The CDR3 protein is CASSLGTAGPAYEQYF. In DNA form, the CDR3 reads TGTGCCAGCAGCTTAGGAACGGCGGGTCCGGCCTACGAGCAGTACTTC. The gene calls are TRBV13 and TRBJ2-7, with D possibly TRBD2 on 5 matching bases. The CDR3 totals 16 residues. V was shortened by 0 bases and J by 2 bases, with 14 bases between the two germline ends. CDR1 is PRHDT, CDR2 FYEKMQ, per germline (reference sequence). Full variable domain (outside the CDR3, taken from reference TRBV13 and TRBJ2-7): AAGVIQSPRHLIKEKRETATLKCYPIPRHDTVYWYQQGPGQDPQFLISFYEKMQSDKGSIPDRFSAQQFSDYHSELNMSSLELGDSALYFCASSLGTAGPAYEQYFGPGTRLTVT.

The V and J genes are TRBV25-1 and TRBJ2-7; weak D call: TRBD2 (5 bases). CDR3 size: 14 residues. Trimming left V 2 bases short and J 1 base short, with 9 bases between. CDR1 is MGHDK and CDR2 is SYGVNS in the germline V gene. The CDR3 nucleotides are TGTGCCAGCAGTGAAGATGGAGGATCCTACGAGCAGTACTTC. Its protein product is CASSEDGGSYEQYF.

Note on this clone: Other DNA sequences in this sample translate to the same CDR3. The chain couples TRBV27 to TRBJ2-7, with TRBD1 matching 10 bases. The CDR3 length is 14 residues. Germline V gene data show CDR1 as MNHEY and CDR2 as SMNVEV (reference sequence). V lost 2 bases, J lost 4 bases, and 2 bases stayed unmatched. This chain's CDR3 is CASSLGTGVYEQYF. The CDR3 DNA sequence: TGTGCCAGCAGTTTAGGGACAGGGGTATACGAGCAGTACTTC.

The CDR3 DNA is TGTGCCAGCACCCGCGGTAGGGACGAGCAGTACTTC. Its translation is CASTRGRDEQYF. The chain is built from TRBV2 and TRBJ2-7; D gene uncertain. Germline V CDR1 and CDR2: SNHLY, FYNNEI. Trimming took off 7 bases at V and 5 bases at J, with 12 bases between the two ends. The CDR3 sequence is 12 residues long.

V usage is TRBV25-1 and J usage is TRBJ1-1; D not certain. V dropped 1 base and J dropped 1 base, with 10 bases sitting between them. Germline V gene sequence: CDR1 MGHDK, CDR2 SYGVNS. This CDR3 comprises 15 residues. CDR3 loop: CASSEWRAPNTEAFF. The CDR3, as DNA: TGTGCCAGCAGTGAATGGCGGGCCCCGAACACTGAAGCTTTCTTT.

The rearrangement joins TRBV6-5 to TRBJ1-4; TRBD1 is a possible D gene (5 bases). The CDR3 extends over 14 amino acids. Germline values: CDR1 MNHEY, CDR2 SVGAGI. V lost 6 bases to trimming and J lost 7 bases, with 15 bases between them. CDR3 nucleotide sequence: TGTGCCAGCAGCCCATCCGGGGCTGCTGAAAAACTGTTTTTT. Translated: CASSPSGAAEKLFF.

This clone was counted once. The CDR3, as DNA: TGTGCCACCAGCAGAGATAGTCTACCCACCCCTCATCCCCCCCTATATAATTCACCCCTCCACTTT. Residues: CATSRDSLPTPHPPLYNSPLHF. The chain couples TRBV15 to TRBJ1-6, with D unresolved. The germline gives CDR1 LNHNV, CDR2 YYDKDF (reference sequence). V lost 0 bases, J lost 4 bases, and 28 bases lay in between. The CDR3 runs 22 residues.

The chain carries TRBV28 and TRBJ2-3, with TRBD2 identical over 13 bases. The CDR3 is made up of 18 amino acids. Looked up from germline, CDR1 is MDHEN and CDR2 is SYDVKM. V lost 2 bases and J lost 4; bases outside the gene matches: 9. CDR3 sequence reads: CASSLISGLAGVSDTQYF. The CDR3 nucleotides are TGTGCCAGCAGTTTAATTTCTGGACTAGCGGGGGTTTCAGATACGCAGTATTTT.

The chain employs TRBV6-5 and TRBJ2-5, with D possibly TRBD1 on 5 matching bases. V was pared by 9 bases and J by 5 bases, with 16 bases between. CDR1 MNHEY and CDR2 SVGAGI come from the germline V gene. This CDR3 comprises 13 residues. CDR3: CASHTGAKETQYF. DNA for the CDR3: TGTGCCAGTCACACTGGGGCAAAGGAGACCCAGTACTTC.

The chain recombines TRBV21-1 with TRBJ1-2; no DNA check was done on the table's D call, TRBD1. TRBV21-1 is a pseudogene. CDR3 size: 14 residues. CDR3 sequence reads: CASSKVETGGGYTF. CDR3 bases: TGTGCCAGCAGCAAAGTGGAGACAGGGGGTGGCTACACCTTC.

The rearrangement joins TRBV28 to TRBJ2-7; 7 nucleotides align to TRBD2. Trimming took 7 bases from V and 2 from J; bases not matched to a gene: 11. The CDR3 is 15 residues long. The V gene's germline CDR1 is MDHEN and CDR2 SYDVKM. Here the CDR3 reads CASTFAGGEAYEQYF. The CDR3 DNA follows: TGTGCCAGCACGTTTGCTGGGGGGGAGGCCTACGAGCAGTACTTC.

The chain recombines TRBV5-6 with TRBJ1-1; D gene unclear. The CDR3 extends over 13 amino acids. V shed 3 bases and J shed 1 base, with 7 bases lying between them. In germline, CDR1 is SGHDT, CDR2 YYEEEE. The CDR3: CASSWAGNTEAFF. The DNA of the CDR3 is TGTGCCAGCAGCTGGGCAGGGAACACTGAAGCTTTCTTT.